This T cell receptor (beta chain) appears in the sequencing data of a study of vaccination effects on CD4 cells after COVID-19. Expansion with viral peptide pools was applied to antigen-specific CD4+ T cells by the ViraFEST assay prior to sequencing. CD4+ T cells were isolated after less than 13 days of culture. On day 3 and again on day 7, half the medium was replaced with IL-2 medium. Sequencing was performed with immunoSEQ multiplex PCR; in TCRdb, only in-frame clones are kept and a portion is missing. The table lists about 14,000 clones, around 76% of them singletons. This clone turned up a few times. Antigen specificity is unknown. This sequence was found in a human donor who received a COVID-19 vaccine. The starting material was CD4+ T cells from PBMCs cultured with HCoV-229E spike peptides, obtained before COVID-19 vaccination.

In DNA, the CDR3 is TGTGCCAGTAGTATGGATTACTATAATTCACCCCTCCACTTT. Its protein is CASSMDYYNSPLHF. V is TRBV19 and J is TRBJ1-6, with D unresolved. This CDR3 comprises 14 residues. In germline, CDR1 is LNHDA, CDR2 SQIVND (reference sequence). The V gene lost 3 bases and the J gene lost 3 bases, with 6 bases spanning the gap.